This T cell receptor (beta chain) was identified during a study of T cell clonotyping in hematopoietic cell transplantation. Study outcomes and limitations: Broader posttransplant TCR repertoire diversity was predicted by graft donor and pretransplant recipient Inverse Simpson Index values. CD4 and CD8 repertoire contributions could not be separated without sorting. After transplant, recipient diversity fell while pathologically expanded clonotypes grew through day 180.

Comments on this clone: As yet, its antigen is unknown.

V was pared by 2 bases and J by 2 bases, with 6 bases between. The CDR3 runs to 13 residues. The germline gives CDR1 SGHAT, CDR2 FQNNGV. Assay used: immunoSEQ multiplex PCR; TCRdb lists only in-frame clones, some missing. The sample records under 8,000 clones, less than 90% being singletons. Material: peripheral blood mononuclear cells, obtained 180 days after allogeneic stem cell transplant. V is TRBV11-2 and J is TRBJ2-5, with D hard to call. This sequence originates from a female patient aged 50-59 years who had an allogeneic stem cell transplant from an unrelated donor, so the T cells may come from the graft donor. Some clones in this sample may be carry-over from other donors' samples. The CDR3 sequence: CASSLWQQETQYF. In DNA form, the CDR3 reads TGTGCCAGCAGCTTATGGCAGCAAGAGACCCAGTACTTC.